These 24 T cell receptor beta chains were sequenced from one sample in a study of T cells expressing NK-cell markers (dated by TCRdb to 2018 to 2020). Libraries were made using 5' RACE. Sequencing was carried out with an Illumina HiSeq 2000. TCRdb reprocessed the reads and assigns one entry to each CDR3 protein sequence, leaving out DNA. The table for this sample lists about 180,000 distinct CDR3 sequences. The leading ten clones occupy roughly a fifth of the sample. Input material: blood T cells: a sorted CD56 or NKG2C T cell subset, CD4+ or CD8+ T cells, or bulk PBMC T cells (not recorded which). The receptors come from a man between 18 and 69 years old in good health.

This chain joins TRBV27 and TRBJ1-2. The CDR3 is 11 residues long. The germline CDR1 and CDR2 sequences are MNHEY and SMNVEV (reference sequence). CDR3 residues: CASSLNYGYTF.

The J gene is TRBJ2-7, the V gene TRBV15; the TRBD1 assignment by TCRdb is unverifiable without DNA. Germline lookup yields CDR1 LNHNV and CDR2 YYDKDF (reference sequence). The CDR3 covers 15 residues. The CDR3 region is CATSRDVLAGDEQYF.

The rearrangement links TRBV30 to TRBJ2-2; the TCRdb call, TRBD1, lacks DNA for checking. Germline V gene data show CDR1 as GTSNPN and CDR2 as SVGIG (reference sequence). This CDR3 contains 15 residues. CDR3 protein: CAWSVGTGNTGELFF.

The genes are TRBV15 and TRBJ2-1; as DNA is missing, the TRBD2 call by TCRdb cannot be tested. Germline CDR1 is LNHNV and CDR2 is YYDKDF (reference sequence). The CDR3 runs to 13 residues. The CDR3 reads CATSGLLAGKQFF. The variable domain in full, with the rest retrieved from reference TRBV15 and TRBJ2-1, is DAMVIQNPRYQVTQFGKPVTLSCSQTLNHNVMYWYQQKSSQAPKLLFHYYDKDFNNEADTPDNFQSRRPNTSFCFLDIRSPGLGDTAMYLCATSGLLAGKQFFGPGTRLTVL.

CDR3 sequence reads: CASRVSLGPSEQYF. The V and J genes are TRBV28 and TRBJ2-7. Per germline, CDR1 MDHEN and CDR2 SYDVKM. There are 14 residues in the CDR3.

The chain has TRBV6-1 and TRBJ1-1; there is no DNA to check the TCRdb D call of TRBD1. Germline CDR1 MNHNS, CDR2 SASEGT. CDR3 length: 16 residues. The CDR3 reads CASSEYGPGGLTEAFF.

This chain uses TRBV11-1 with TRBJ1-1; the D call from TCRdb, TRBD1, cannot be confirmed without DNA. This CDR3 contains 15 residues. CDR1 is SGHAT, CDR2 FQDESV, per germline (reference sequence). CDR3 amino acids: CASSLPRQPYTEAFF.

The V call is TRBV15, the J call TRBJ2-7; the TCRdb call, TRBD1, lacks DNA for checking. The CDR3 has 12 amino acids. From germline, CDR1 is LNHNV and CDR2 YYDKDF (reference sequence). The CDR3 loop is CATSSPTDEQYF.

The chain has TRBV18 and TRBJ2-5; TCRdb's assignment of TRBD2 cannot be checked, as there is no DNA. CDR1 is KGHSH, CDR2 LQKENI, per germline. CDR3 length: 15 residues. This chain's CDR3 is CASSPRGTRGETQYF.

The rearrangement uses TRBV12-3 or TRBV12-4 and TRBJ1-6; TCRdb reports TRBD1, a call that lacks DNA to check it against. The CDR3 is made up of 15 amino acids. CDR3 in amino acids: CASSEPGRKNSPLHF.

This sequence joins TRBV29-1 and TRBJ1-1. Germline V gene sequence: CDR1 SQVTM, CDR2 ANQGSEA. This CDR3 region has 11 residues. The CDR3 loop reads CSGRQGLEAFF.

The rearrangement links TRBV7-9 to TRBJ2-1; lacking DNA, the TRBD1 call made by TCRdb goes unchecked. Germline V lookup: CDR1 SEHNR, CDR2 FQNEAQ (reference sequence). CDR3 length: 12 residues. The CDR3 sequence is CASSLMGGEQFF.

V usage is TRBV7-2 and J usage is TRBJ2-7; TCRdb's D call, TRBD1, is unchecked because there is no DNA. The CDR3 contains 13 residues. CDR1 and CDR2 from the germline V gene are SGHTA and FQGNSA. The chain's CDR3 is CASSQGILYEQYF.

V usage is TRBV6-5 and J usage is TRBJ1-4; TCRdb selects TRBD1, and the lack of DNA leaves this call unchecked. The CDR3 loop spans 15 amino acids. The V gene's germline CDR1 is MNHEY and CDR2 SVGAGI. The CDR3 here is CASSYALDMDEKLFF.

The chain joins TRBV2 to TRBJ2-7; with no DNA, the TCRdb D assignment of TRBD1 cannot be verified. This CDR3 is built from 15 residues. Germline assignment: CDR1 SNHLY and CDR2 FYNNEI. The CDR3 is CASRGPSLGAYEQYF.

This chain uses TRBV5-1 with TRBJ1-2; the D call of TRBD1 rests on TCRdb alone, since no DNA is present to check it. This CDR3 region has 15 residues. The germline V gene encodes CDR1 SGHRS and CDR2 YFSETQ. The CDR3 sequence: CASSLAVAGAYGYTF. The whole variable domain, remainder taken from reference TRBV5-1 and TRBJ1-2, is KAGVTQTPRYLIKTRGQQVTLSCSPISGHRSVSWYQQTPGQGLQFLFEYFSETQRNKGNFPGRFSGRQFSNSRSEMNVSTLELGDSALYLCASSLAVAGAYGYTFGSGTRLTVV.

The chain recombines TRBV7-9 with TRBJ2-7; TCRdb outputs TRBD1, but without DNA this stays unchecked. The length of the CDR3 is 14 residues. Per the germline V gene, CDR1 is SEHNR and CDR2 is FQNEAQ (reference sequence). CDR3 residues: CASSLTVSPYEQYF.

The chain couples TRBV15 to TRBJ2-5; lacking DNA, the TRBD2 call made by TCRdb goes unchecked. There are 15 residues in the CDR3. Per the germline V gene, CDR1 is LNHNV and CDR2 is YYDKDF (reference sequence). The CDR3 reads CATSDGGGGAKTQYF.

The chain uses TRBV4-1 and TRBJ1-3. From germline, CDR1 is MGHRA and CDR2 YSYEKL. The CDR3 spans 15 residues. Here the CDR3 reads CASSQDRYSGNTIYF.

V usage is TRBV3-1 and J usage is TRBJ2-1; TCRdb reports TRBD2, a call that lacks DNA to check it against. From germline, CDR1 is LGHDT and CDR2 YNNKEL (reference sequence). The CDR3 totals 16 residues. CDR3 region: CASSPPPAAVYNEQFF.

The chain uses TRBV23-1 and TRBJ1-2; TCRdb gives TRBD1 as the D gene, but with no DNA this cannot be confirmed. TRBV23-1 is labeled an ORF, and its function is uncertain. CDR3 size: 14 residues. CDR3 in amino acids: CASSQSVTVYGYTF.

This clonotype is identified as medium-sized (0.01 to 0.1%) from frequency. This CDR3 is CASSPNPDSWRNTIYF. The chain uses TRBV12-3 or TRBV12-4 and TRBJ1-3; no DNA is available, so the TRBD1 call from TCRdb remains unchecked. CDR3 length: 16 amino acids.

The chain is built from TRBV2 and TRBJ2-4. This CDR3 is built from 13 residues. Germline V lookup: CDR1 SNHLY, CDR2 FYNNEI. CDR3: CASSEGGQNIQYF.

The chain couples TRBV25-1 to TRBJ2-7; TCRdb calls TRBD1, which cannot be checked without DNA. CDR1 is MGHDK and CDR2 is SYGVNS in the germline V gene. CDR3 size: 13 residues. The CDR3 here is CASEPGTGYEQYF.